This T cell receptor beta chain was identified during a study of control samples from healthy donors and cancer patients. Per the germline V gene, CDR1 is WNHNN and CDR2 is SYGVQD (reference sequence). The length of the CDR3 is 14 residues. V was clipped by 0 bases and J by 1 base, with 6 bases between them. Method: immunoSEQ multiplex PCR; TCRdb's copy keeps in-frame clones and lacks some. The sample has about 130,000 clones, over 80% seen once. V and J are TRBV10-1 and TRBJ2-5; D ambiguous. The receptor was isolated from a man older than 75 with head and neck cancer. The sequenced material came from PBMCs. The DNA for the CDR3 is TGCGCCAGCAGTGAGTCTAGGATCCAAGAGACCCAGTACTTC. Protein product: CASSESRIQETQYF.